The 31 T cell receptor beta chains below were found in one sample sequenced in a study of glioma-infiltrating T cells. TCR alpha and beta CDR3 regions were amplified from RNA using iRepertoire nested multiplex PCR. TCRdb re-called the multiplex PCR reads with MiXCR, one entry per CDR3 protein. The sample lists over 140,000 distinct CDR3 sequences, 30% to 40% occurring once. Sequencing was performed on glioma tissue, nonneoplastic brain tissue, or PBMCs (not recorded which). These receptors originate from a human donor with low-grade glioma or glioblastoma, undergoing nonglioma brain surgery, or in good health (not recorded which).

The V gene is TRBV6-2 or TRBV6-3, the J gene TRBJ1-6; TRBD1 agrees at 9 bases. The CDR3 consists of 15 residues. With V trimmed by 6 bases and J by 10 bases, 10 bases remained unmatched. Germline V CDR1 and CDR2: MNHEY, SVGEGT. DNA for the CDR3: TGTGCCAGCAGCTTAGGGACAGGGTCTGGATCACCCCTCCACTTT. Its translation is CASSLGTGSGSPLHF.

The chain joins TRBV6-6 to TRBJ1-1, with D perhaps TRBD1 (5 bases). Germline lookup yields CDR1 MNHNY and CDR2 SVGAGI (reference sequence). V gave up 2 bases and J gave up 7 bases, with 14 bases separating them. CDR3 length: 14 amino acids. CDR3 in amino acids: CASSYQVGGGEAFF. CDR3 coding DNA: TGTGCCAGCAGTTACCAGGTGGGGGGAGGTGAAGCTTTCTTT.

This clonotype has just a few counts. The J gene is TRBJ1-6, the V gene TRBV28, with TRBD1 matching over 8 bases. The CDR3 consists of 15 residues. Germline V CDR1 and CDR2: MDHEN, SYDVKM. J gave up 10 bases and V 6 bases, and 11 bases lay outside the gene matches. CDR3: CASRRSDRAVSPLHF. DNA of the CDR3: TGTGCCAGCAGACGTTCGGACAGGGCCGTCTCACCCCTCCACTTT.

A word on this clonotype: This may come from a read error, since a much larger clone is one base off. V is TRBV4-2 and J is TRBJ2-5; D perhaps matches TRBD2 (6 bases). CDR3 size: 16 residues. The germline CDR1 and CDR2 sequences are LGHNA and YNFKEQ. V dropped 0 bases and J dropped 1 base, with 12 bases sitting between them. The CDR3 sequence: CASSQETSGSQETQYF. The CDR3 DNA is TGTGCCAGCAGCCAAGAAACCAGCGGGTCCCAAGAGACCCAGTACTTC.

This chain links TRBV6-9 with TRBJ1-6; no definite D call. CDR1 is MNHGY, CDR2 SVAAGI, per germline. The CDR3 totals 13 residues. V lost 4 bases and J 5 bases, leaving 6 bases between the germline ends. CDR3 sequence reads: CASSSQNNSPLHF. For the CDR3, the DNA is TGTGCCAGCAGTTCTCAAAATAATTCACCCCTCCACTTT.

The chain recombines TRBV7-6 with TRBJ2-3; 9 bases match TRBD1. Germline loops: CDR1 SGHVS, CDR2 FNYEAQ. This CDR3 comprises 17 residues. The V and J ends lost 5 bases and 2 bases, in that order; junction bases with no gene match: 11. In DNA, the CDR3 is TGTGCCAGCAGCCGAAACAGGGGGCTCACAACCACAGATACGCAGTATTTT. This gives the protein CASSRNRGLTTTDTQYF. Combining the CDR3 with reference TRBV7-6 and TRBJ2-3 gives the whole variable domain GAGVSQSPRYKVTKRGQDVALRCDPISGHVSLYWYRQALGQGPEFLTYFNYEAQQDKSGLPNDRFSAERPEGSISTLTIQRTEQRDSAMYRCASSRNRGLTTTDTQYFGPGTRLTVL.

This clonotype has more than one count but fewer than ten. The chain is built from TRBV6-1 and TRBJ1-1, with D tentatively TRBD1 (5 bases). Germline V lookup: CDR1 MNHNS, CDR2 SASEGT. Trimming removed 8 bases at V and 4 bases at J, with 11 bases between. The CDR3 is made up of 12 amino acids. The CDR3 bases are TGTGCCAGCGGACACGGGGGCACTGAAGCTTTCTTT. This encodes CASGHGGTEAFF.

This clonotype was observed a handful of times. This chain connects TRBV15 to TRBJ1-5; 8 nucleotides line up with TRBD1. V was clipped by 2 bases and J by 4 bases; unmatched bases: 7. The length of the CDR3 is 16 residues. The germline gives CDR1 LNHNV, CDR2 YYDKDF (reference sequence). CDR3 bases: TGTGCCACCAGCAGATCGGCCGGGACAGGAAATCAGCCCCAGCATTTT. It codes for CATSRSAGTGNQPQHF.

This clonotype was found a few times. The chain couples TRBV24-1 to TRBJ2-3; 7 bases line up with TRBD1. Per germline, CDR1 KGHDR and CDR2 SFDVKD. The CDR3 sequence is 16 residues long. V shed 4 bases, J shed 6 bases, and the junction held 12 bases outside the gene matches. The CDR3 here is CATSDQAVTGADTQYF. The CDR3 nucleotides are TGTGCCACCAGTGACCAGGCAGTTACAGGGGCCGATACGCAGTATTTT.

The chain couples TRBV4-2 to TRBJ2-3, with 7 bases lining up with TRBD1. This CDR3 is 16 amino acids long. V trimming: 4 bases; J trimming: 6 bases; junction bases outside the gene matches: 13. Germline assignment: CDR1 LGHNA and CDR2 YNFKEQ. The CDR3 coding sequence is TGTGCCAGCAGCCCTTCTTCGACAGGGAATAGGGATACGCAGTATTTT. This translates into CASSPSSTGNRDTQYF.

A word on this clonotype: This may be a read error, as it is one base from a much larger clone. The rearrangement joins TRBV6-5 to TRBJ2-2; D ambiguous. This CDR3 has 15 amino acids. CDR1 MNHEY and CDR2 SVGAGI come from the germline V gene. Deletions cut 5 bases from V and 1 base from J, with 11 bases between. CDR3 nucleotides: TGTGCCAGCAGTGAACGGGCAGTGAACACCGGGGAGCTGTTTTTT. This gives the protein CASSERAVNTGELFF.

The chain is built from TRBV10-2 and TRBJ2-7; D is unresolved. From germline, CDR1 is WSHSY and CDR2 SAAADI. The CDR3 is 13 amino acids. The V end was cut by 0 bases, the J end by 7 bases, with 10 bases between. The CDR3 sequence is CASSESGYYEQYF. CDR3 DNA sequence: TGCGCCAGCAGTGAGTCCGGCTATTATGAGCAGTACTTC.

In this sample, this clonotype turned up a few times. The J gene is TRBJ1-5, the V gene TRBV27; D is undetermined. Per germline, CDR1 MNHEY and CDR2 SMNVEV (reference sequence). The CDR3 totals 15 residues. V was clipped by 5 bases and J by 0 bases, with 11 bases between them. The CDR3 coding sequence is TGTGCCAGCAGTCCGGTTAGCTATAGCAATCAGCCCCAGCATTTT. Residues: CASSPVSYSNQPQHF.

A note on this clonotype: A clone one base away is much larger, so this may be a read error. The chain couples TRBV27 to TRBJ1-6; D not certain. Trimming shortened V by 8 bases and J by 14 bases, and 16 bases separated the two germline ends. The CDR3 has 12 residues. Per the germline V gene, CDR1 is MNHEY and CDR2 is SMNVEV (reference sequence). The CDR3 region has the DNA TGTGCCAGCCCCGATAAAACCTCCACCCTCCACTTT. Translation: CASPDKTSTLHF.

The chain links TRBV6-2 or TRBV6-3 to TRBJ2-2; 7 bases are shared with TRBD1. Trimming removed 6 bases from V and 0 bases from J; junction bases left unmatched: 4. Per germline, CDR1 MNHEY and CDR2 SVGEGT. The CDR3 extends over 15 amino acids. CDR3 in DNA: TGTGCCAGCAGAGGACAGGTCGCGAACACCGGGGAGCTGTTTTTT. This sequence encodes CASRGQVANTGELFF.

The J gene is TRBJ1-1, the V gene TRBV20-1, with no clear D. Per germline, CDR1 DFQATT and CDR2 SNEGSKA (reference sequence). V lost 5 bases and J lost 7, with 17 bases in between. The CDR3 runs to 13 residues. The CDR3 bases are TGCAGTGCTGGGGTACGAGCCTTTCATGAAGCTTTCTTT. It codes for CSAGVRAFHEAFF.

The chain couples TRBV27 to TRBJ2-7, with TRBD1 matching over 10 bases. This CDR3 region has 15 residues. V gave up 5 bases and J gave up 3 bases; unmatched junction bases: 7. Germline CDR1 MNHEY, CDR2 SMNVEV (reference sequence). The chain's CDR3 is CASSRAGQGSYEQYF. The DNA for the CDR3 is TGTGCCAGCAGTCGGGCGGGACAGGGGAGCTACGAGCAGTACTTC.

This clonotype has only a few counts. J is TRBJ2-7 and V is TRBV20-1; D possibly corresponds to TRBD2 (6 bases). The germline CDR1 and CDR2 sequences are DFQATT and SNEGSKA (reference sequence). This CDR3 has 14 amino acids. Trimming left V 5 bases short and J 0 bases short, with 14 bases between. The CDR3 spells CSAETGLSSYEQYF. The CDR3 region has the DNA TGCAGTGCTGAGACGGGACTCAGCTCCTACGAGCAGTACTTC.

The chain combines TRBV6-2 or TRBV6-3 with TRBJ1-6, with unresolved D. The CDR3 is made up of 12 amino acids. Between the trimmed V and J ends, which lost 4 bases and 6 bases, there was a span of 4 bases. The germline V gene encodes CDR1 MNHEY and CDR2 SVGEGT. The CDR3 loop reads CASSFFNSPLHF. The DNA for the CDR3 is TGTGCCAGCAGTTTCTTTAATTCACCCCTCCACTTT.

This clonotype was seen a few times. The chain recombines TRBV7-9 with TRBJ1-5, with D possibly TRBD1 on 5 matching bases. V was pared by 6 bases and J by 0 bases, with 15 bases between. Germline V gene sequence: CDR1 SEHNR, CDR2 FQNEAQ (reference sequence). The CDR3 has 16 amino acids. The CDR3 region has the DNA TGTGCCAGCAGTCCAGGGCAGGCTAATAGCAATCAGCCCCAGCATTTT. It encodes CASSPGQANSNQPQHF.

With regard to this clonotype: Its ends do not fully match the called genes, so a read error is possible. The V gene is TRBV7-2, the J gene TRBJ1-1; TRBD1 might be the D (5 bases). The length of the CDR3 is 13 residues. Germline CDR1 reads SGHTA; CDR2 reads FQGNSA. Here the CDR3 reads CVSSPGRQLEAFF. CDR3 DNA: TGTGTCAGCAGCCCGGGGCGGCAGCTTGAAGCTTTCTTT.

The J gene is TRBJ2-7, the V gene TRBV6-2 or TRBV6-3; D unresolved. V was shortened by 4 bases and J by 9 bases, with 10 bases between the two germline ends. CDR3 size: 11 residues. In germline, CDR1 is MNHEY, CDR2 SVGEGT. This chain's CDR3 is CASSLGSWQYF. The DNA for the CDR3 is TGTGCCAGCAGTTTGGGATCATGGCAGTACTTC.

This clonotype was recorded a few times. The chain combines TRBV4-3 with TRBJ2-3, with a weak D call TRBD1 (6 bases). The CDR3 spans 13 residues. Germline-derived CDR1 and CDR2 are LGHNA and YSLEER. Trimming took 0 bases from V and 9 from J, leaving 10 bases between them. CDR3 loop: CASSQEARGTQYF. In nucleotides, the CDR3 is TGCGCCAGCAGCCAAGAAGCCAGGGGAACGCAGTATTTT.

The gene calls are TRBV6-1 and TRBJ1-1; D possibly corresponds to TRBD1 (5 bases). CDR3 length equals 14 residues. Trimming removed 5 bases at V and 2 bases at J, with 12 bases between. The germline V gene has CDR1 MNHNS and CDR2 SASEGT. The CDR3 region is CASSRWRGNTEAFF. The CDR3 DNA sequence: TGTGCCAGCAGTCGCTGGAGGGGAAACACTGAAGCTTTCTTT.

CDR3 region: CASSYTRQASSYEQYF. CDR3 coding DNA: TGTGCCAGCAGTTACACCCGGCAGGCGAGCTCCTACGAGCAGTACTTC. This rearrangement joins TRBV6-2 or TRBV6-3 to TRBJ2-7, with unresolved D. CDR3 length: 16 amino acids. CDR1 and CDR2 (germline): MNHEY, SVGEGT. V lost 2 bases to trimming and J lost 0 bases, with 14 bases between them.

This CDR3 reads CASSQGFNSDTDTQYF. The CDR3, as DNA: TGTGCCAGCAGCCAAGGGTTTAATAGCGACACAGATACGCAGTATTTT. The V and J genes are TRBV3-1 and TRBJ2-3, with TRBD2 as a possible D gene (5 bases). CDR1 LGHDT and CDR2 YNNKEL come from the germline V gene (reference sequence). This CDR3 comprises 16 residues. The germline V and J ends were trimmed by 1 base and 2 bases, with 13 bases remaining between them.

This clonotype was observed at least ten times. The rearrangement joins TRBV6-1 to TRBJ1-1; D remains ambiguous. The CDR3 length is 13 residues. CDR1 is MNHNS, CDR2 SASEGT, per germline. Trimming pared 5 bases from V and 1 base from J, leaving 8 bases between. The CDR3 protein is CASSKNQNTEAFF. The CDR3 nucleotides read TGTGCCAGCAGTAAAAACCAGAACACTGAAGCTTTCTTT.

This chain uses TRBV6-1 with TRBJ2-3, with 7 bases that match TRBD2. V dropped 8 bases and J dropped 4; count of bases not matched to a gene: 9. From germline, CDR1 is MNHNS and CDR2 SASEGT. The CDR3 runs to 14 residues. CDR3: CASFEGGLADTQYF. The CDR3 DNA reads TGTGCCAGCTTCGAGGGAGGGCTCGCAGATACGCAGTATTTT.

J is TRBJ1-3 and V is TRBV6-2 or TRBV6-3; D call uncertain. The CDR3 length is 15 residues. V lost 1 base and J lost 0, with 7 bases in between. Germline loops: CDR1 MNHEY, CDR2 SVGEGT. The CDR3 is CASSYYGYSGNTIYF. DNA for the CDR3: TGTGCCAGCAGTTACTACGGGTACTCTGGAAACACCATATATTTT.

This clonotype was recorded once. The rearrangement joins TRBV3-1 to TRBJ2-3, with TRBD2 matching over 10 bases. Germline assignment: CDR1 LGHDT and CDR2 YNNKEL (reference sequence). V was pared by 0 bases and J by 2 bases, with 5 bases of the junction left unmatched. This CDR3 has 17 residues. For the CDR3, the DNA is TGTGCCAGCAGCCAAGAGAACCTAGCGGGGGTCACAGATACGCAGTATTTT. Its translation is CASSQENLAGVTDTQYF.

This clonotype was recorded a few times. The V call is TRBV19, the J call TRBJ1-2, with D possibly TRBD1 on 5 matching bases. V lost 3 bases and J lost 4, with 9 bases in between. Germline loops: CDR1 LNHDA, CDR2 SQIVND (reference sequence). The CDR3 spans 13 residues. Here the CDR3 reads CASSIDSLYGYTF. The CDR3 region has the DNA TGTGCCAGTAGTATCGACAGTCTCTATGGCTACACCTTC.